This T cell receptor (beta chain) was sequenced for a study of blood T cell repertoires in COVID-19. Study in general: Samples of COVID-19 (acute and convalescent) were obtained from the United States, Italy and Spain. The analysed material was cDNA or gDNA that came from T cells, B-cell-depleted T cells, or PBMCs.

Assay: immunoSEQ multiplex PCR; the TCRdb copy retains only in-frame clones and omits some. The sample contains 150,000 to 180,000 clones, approximately 85% of which appear only once. It was during active infection that Seattle patients were enrolled and then longitudinally followed. Trimming removed 6 bases from V and 1 base from J, with 12 bases in between. Germline CDR1 is MDHEN and CDR2 is SYDVKM. The CDR3 sequence is 14 residues long. This clonotype was sampled from a man in his sixties with COVID-19, enrolled during active disease. V gene TRBV28 combines with J gene TRBJ2-5, with D possibly being TRBD1 (5 bases). Sequences were obtained from peripheral blood. The CDR3: CASRSDRFQETQYF. The CDR3 DNA reads TGTGCCAGCAGGTCCGACAGATTCCAAGAGACCCAGTACTTC.